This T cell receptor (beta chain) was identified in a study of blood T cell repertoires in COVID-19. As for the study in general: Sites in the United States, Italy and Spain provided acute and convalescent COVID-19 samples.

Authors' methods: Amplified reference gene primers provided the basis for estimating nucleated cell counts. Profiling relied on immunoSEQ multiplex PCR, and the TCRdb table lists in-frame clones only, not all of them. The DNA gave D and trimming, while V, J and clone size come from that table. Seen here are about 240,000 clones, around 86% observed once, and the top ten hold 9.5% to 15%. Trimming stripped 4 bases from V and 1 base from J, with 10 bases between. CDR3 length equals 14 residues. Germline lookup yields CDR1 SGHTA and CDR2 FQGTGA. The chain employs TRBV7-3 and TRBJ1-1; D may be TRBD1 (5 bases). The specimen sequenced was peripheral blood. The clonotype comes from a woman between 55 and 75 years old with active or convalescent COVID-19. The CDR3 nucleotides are TGTGCCAGCAGCTCGGGACTGACGAACACTGAAGCTTTCTTT. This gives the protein CASSSGLTNTEAFF. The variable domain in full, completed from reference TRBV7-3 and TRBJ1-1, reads GAGVSQTPSNKVTEKGKYVELRCDPISGHTALYWYRQSLGQGPEFLIYFQGTGAADDSGLPNDRFFAVRPEGSVSTLKIQRTERGDSAVYLCASSSGLTNTEAFFGQGTRLTVV.